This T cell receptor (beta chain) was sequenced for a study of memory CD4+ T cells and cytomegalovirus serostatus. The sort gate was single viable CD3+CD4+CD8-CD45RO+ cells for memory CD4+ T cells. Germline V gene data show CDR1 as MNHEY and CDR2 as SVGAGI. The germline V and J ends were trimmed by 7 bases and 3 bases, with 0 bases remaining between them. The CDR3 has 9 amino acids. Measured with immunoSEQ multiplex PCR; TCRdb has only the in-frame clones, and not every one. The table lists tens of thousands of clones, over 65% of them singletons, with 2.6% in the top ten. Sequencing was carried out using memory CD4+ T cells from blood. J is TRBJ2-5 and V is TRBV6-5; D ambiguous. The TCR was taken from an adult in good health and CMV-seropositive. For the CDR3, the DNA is TGTGCCAGCAAAGAGACCCAGTACTTC. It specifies CASKETQYF.